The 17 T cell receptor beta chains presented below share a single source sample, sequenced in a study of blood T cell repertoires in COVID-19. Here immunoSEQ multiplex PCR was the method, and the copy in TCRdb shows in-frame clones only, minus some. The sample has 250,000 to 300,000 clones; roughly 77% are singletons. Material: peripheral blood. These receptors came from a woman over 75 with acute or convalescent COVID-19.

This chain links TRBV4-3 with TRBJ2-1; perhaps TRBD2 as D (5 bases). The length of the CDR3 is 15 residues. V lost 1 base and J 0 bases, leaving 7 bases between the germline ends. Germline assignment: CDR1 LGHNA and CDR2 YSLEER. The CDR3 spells CASSQAGNSYNEQFF. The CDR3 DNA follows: TGCGCCAGCAGCCAAGCCGGGAACTCCTACAATGAGCAGTTCTTC.

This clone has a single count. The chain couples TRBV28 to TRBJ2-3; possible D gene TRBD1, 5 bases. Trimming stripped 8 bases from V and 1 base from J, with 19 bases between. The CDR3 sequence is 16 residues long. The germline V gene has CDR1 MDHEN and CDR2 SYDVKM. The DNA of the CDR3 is TGTGCCAGCGGCGCCTACAGGTTTGGTGGCACAGATACGCAGTATTTT. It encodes CASGAYRFGGTDTQYF.

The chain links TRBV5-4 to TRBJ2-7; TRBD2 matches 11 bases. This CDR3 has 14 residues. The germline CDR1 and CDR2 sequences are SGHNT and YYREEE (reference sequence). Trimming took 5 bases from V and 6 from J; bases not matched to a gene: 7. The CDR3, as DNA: TGTGCCAGCAGTTTAGCGGGGGGGCAAAGCGAGCAGTACTTC. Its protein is CASSLAGGQSEQYF. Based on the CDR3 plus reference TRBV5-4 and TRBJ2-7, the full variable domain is ETGVTQSPTHLIKTRGQQVTLRCSSQSGHNTVSWYQQALGQGPQFIFQYYREEENGRGNFPPRFSGLQFPNYSSELNVNALELDDSALYLCASSLAGGQSEQYFGPGTRLTVT.

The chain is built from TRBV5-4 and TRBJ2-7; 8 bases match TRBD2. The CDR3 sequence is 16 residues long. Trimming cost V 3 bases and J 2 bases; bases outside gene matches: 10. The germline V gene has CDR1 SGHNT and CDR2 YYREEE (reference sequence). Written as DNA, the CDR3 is TGTGCCAGCAGCTCCCCAGAAGCAGCGGGAGCCTACGAGCAGTACTTC. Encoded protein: CASSSPEAAGAYEQYF.

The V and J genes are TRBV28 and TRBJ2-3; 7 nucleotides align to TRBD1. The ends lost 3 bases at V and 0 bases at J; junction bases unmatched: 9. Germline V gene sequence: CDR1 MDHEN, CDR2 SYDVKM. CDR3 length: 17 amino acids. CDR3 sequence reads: CASSLAGQAQSTDTQYF. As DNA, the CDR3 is TGTGCCAGCAGTTTGGCCGGACAGGCTCAAAGCACAGATACGCAGTATTTT.

The CDR3 region is CASRVRTGELFF. DNA of the CDR3: TGTGCCAGCAGGGTGCGGACCGGGGAGCTGTTTTTT. J is TRBJ2-2 and V is TRBV2; the D is unclear. Germline V gene lookup returns CDR1 SNHLY and CDR2 FYNNEI. CDR3 length: 12 amino acids. The V and J ends lost 6 bases and 5 bases respectively, with 7 bases between them.

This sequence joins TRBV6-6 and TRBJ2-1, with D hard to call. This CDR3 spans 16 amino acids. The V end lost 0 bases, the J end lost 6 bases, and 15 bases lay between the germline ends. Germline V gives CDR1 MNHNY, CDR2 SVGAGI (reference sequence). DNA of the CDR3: TGTGCCAGCAGTTACTCGAGGCTAGTACCCATCAATGAGCAGTTCTTC. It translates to CASSYSRLVPINEQFF.

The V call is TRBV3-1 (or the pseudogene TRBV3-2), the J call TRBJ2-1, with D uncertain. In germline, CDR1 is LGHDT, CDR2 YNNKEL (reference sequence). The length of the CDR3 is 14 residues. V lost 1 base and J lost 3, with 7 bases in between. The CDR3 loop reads CASSQVPGYNEQFF. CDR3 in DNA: TGTGCCAGCAGCCAAGTGCCGGGCTACAATGAGCAGTTCTTC.

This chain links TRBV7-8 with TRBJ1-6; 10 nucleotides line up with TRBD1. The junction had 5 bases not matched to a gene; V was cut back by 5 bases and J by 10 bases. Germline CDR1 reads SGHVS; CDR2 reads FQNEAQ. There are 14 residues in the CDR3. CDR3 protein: CASSLGQGVSPLHF. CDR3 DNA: TGTGCCAGCAGCCTAGGACAGGGGGTCTCACCCCTCCACTTT.

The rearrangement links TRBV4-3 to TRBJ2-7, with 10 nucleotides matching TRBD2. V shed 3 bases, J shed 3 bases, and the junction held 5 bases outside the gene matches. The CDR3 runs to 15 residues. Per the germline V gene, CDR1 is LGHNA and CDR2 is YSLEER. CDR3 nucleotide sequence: TGCGCCAGCAGCCAGGTATCTAGCGGGGGCTACGAGCAGTACTTC. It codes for CASSQVSSGGYEQYF.

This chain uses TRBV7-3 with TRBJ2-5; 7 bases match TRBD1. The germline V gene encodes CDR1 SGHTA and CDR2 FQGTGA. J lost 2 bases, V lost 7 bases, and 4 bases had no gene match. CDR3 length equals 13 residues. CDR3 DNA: TGTGCCAGCACCCCGACAGGGCAAGAGACCCAGTACTTC. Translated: CASTPTGQETQYF.

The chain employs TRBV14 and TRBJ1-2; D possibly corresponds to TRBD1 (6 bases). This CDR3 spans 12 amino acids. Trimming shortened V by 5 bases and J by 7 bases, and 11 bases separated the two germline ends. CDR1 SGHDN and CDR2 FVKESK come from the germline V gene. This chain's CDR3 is CASSSDRIGYTF. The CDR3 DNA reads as TGTGCCAGCAGCTCCGACAGGATTGGCTACACCTTC.

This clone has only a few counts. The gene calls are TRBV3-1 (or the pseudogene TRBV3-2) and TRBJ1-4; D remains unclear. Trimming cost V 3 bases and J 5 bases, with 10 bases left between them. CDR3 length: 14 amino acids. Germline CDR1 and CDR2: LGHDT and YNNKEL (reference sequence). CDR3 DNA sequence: TGTGCCAGCAGCCACAGACGAGGGAATGAAAAACTGTTTTTT. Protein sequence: CASSHRRGNEKLFF.

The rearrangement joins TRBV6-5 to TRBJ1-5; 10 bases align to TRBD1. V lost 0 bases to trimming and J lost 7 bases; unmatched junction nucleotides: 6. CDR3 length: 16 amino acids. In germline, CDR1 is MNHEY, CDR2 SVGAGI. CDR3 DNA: TGTGCCAGCAGTTACTCGACAGGGGGCTTGGGGCAGCCCCAGCATTTT. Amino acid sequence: CASSYSTGGLGQPQHF.

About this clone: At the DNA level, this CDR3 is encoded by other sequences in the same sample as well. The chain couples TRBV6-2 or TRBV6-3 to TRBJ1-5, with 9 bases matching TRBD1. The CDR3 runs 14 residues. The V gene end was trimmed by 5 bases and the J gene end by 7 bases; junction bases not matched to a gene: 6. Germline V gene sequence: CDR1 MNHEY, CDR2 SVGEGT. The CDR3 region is CASSQTGGNQPQHF. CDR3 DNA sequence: TGTGCCAGCAGTCAGACAGGGGGAAACCAGCCCCAGCATTTT.

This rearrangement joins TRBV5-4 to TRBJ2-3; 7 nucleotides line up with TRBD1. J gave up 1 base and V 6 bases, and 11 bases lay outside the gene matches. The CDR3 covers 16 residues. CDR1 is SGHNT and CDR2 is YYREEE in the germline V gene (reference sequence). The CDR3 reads CASTRKVTGGTDTQYF. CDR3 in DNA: TGTGCCAGCACCCGAAAAGTAACAGGGGGCACAGATACGCAGTATTTT.

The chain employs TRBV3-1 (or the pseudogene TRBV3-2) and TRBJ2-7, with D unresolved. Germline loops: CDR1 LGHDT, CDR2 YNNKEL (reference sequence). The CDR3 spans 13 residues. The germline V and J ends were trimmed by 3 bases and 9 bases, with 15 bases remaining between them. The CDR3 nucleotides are TGTGCCAGCAGCCAGGTCCTAGGCATCTCGCAGTACTTC. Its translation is CASSQVLGISQYF.